Each of the 23 T cell receptor beta chains below was sequenced from the same sample in a study of cytomegalovirus exposure and HLA in healthy donors (dated by TCRdb to about 2017). Library generation was performed with the immunoSEQ multiplex PCR assay. The multiplex PCR relied on a mix of 60 forward primers for TCR Vbeta segments and 13 reverse primers for TCR Jbeta segments. TCRdb mirrors the immuneACCESS table, restricted to in-frame sequences. Some clones are absent from its copies; in checked studies, under half trace to an unresolved V gene, and the reason for the others is unknown. Counted in this sample were 130,000 to 150,000 clones; about 79% of them appeared once. The top ten constitute about 1.7% of the sample. The sequencing input was PBMCs. These receptors were obtained from a woman in her 30s in good health and CMV-seronegative.

In nucleotides, the CDR3 is TGCGCCAGCAGCGCCGGGACAGGGGGTATCAACTATGGCTACACCTTC. Its translation: CASSAGTGGINYGYTF. The chain couples TRBV5-1 to TRBJ1-2, with 11 bases that match TRBD1. Trimming removed 4 bases from V and 2 bases from J; junction bases left unmatched: 7. Per the germline V gene, CDR1 is SGHRS and CDR2 is YFSETQ. There are 16 residues in the CDR3.

The chain couples TRBV7-3 to TRBJ2-3; D not certain. V shed 2 bases and J shed 3 bases, with 6 bases lying between them. The CDR3 covers 13 residues. CDR1 is SGHTA, CDR2 FQGTGA, per germline. CDR3 sequence: CASSLGQTDTQYF. The CDR3 region has the DNA TGTGCCAGCAGCTTAGGCCAAACAGATACGCAGTATTTT.

CDR3 nucleotides: TGCGCCAGCAGCCAAGACGCCGCGGGGGGCTACACCTTC. Protein: CASSQDAAGGYTF. The gene calls are TRBV4-3 and TRBJ1-2, with D uncertain. This CDR3 is 13 amino acids long. Trimming cost V 0 bases and J 8 bases, with 10 bases left between them. Germline-derived CDR1 and CDR2 are LGHNA and YSLEER.

The chain has TRBV7-3 and TRBJ2-7; 9 bases fit TRBD2. V shed 1 base, J shed 2 bases, and the junction held 9 bases outside the gene matches. The CDR3 spans 17 residues. Germline V gene data show CDR1 as SGHTA and CDR2 as FQGTGA. The CDR3 loop is CASSLSSAGGGAYEQYF. CDR3 nucleotide sequence: TGTGCCAGCAGCTTAAGTTCGGCTGGCGGGGGGGCCTACGAGCAGTACTTC.

The chain carries TRBV29-1 and TRBJ2-7; 7 bases line up with TRBD1. The J segment lost 0 bases and the V segment lost 7 bases, leaving 6 bases of the junction unmatched. The V gene's germline CDR1 is SQVTM and CDR2 ANQGSEA. The CDR3 has 13 residues. The CDR3 nucleotides are TGCAGCGCAGGACAGGCGGTCTCCTACGAGCAGTACTTC. It specifies CSAGQAVSYEQYF.

J is TRBJ2-1 and V is TRBV7-9, with 7 bases lining up with TRBD2. Germline V gene lookup returns CDR1 SEHNR and CDR2 FQNEAQ (reference sequence). Unmatched junction bases numbered 8, after V lost 1 base and J lost 8 bases. The CDR3 loop spans 15 amino acids. The DNA for the CDR3 is TGTGCCAGCAGCTTAGGTCGGGACTACGGGGATGAGCAGTTCTTC. Amino acid sequence: CASSLGRDYGDEQFF.

For the CDR3, the DNA is TGTGCCAGCAGCTTTCGACAGGGGCGCCGGAACAATGAGCAGTTCTTC. Translated: CASSFRQGRRNNEQFF. V is TRBV7-8 and J is TRBJ2-1; the match to TRBD1 covers 8 bases. J was trimmed by 5 bases and V by 3 bases; bases with no gene match: 9. The CDR3 has 16 residues. Germline-derived CDR1 and CDR2 are SGHVS and FQNEAQ.

The chain joins TRBV5-1 to TRBJ1-1, with a tentative D call TRBD1 (5 bases). V was pared by 1 base and J by 2 bases, with 15 bases between. The CDR3 runs to 16 residues. Germline-derived CDR1 and CDR2 are SGHRS and YFSETQ. Written as DNA, the CDR3 is TGCGCCAGCAGCTTGATGGGGAGGGGAGGAAACACTGAAGCTTTCTTT. Amino acids: CASSLMGRGGNTEAFF.

The gene calls are TRBV29-1 and TRBJ2-5, with TRBD1 matching over 9 bases. The germline CDR1 and CDR2 sequences are SQVTM and ANQGSEA. The CDR3 loop spans 14 amino acids. V shed 5 bases and J 4 bases; nucleotides not matched to a gene: 8. CDR3 loop: CSVTPGQGRETQYF. CDR3 bases: TGCAGCGTTACCCCGGGACAGGGTCGAGAGACCCAGTACTTC.

The rearrangement uses TRBV9 and TRBJ1-3; D is possibly TRBD1 (6 bases). This CDR3 has 16 amino acids. Germline CDR1 reads SGDLS; CDR2 reads YYNGEE. Trimming stripped 5 bases from V and 2 bases from J, with 17 bases between. The CDR3 DNA reads TGTGCCAGCAGTCGGGACACCATTTTTGCTGGAAACACCATATATTTT. This codes for CASSRDTIFAGNTIYF.

The rearrangement links TRBV27 to TRBJ2-7; 7 bases match TRBD1. The CDR3 extends over 14 amino acids. V trimming: 2 bases; J trimming: 1 base; junction bases outside the gene matches: 2. The germline CDR1 and CDR2 sequences are MNHEY and SMNVEV (reference sequence). This chain's CDR3 is CASSLTQGSYEQYF. The CDR3 DNA is TGTGCCAGCAGTTTAACACAGGGGTCCTACGAGCAGTACTTC.

This chain links TRBV5-4 with TRBJ1-4; 8 nucleotides align to TRBD1. The CDR3 sequence is 14 residues long. The germline CDR1 and CDR2 sequences are SGHNT and YYREEE (reference sequence). Unmatched junction bases numbered 3, after V lost 4 bases and J lost 4 bases. The CDR3 here is CASSVDRVNEKLFF. CDR3 DNA sequence: TGTGCCAGCAGCGTGGACAGGGTTAATGAAAAACTGTTTTTT. The full variable domain, completed using reference TRBV5-4 and TRBJ1-4, is ETGVTQSPTHLIKTRGQQVTLRCSSQSGHNTVSWYQQALGQGPQFIFQYYREEENGRGNFPPRFSGLQFPNYSSELNVNALELDDSALYLCASSVDRVNEKLFFGSGTQLSVL.

The chain joins TRBV11-2 to TRBJ2-7; 7 bases map to TRBD1. CDR3 size: 15 residues. Unmatched junction bases numbered 7, after V lost 5 bases and J lost 0 bases. Per germline, CDR1 SGHAT and CDR2 FQNNGV. CDR3 residues: CASSPGTVLSYEQYF. As DNA, the CDR3 is TGTGCCAGCAGCCCCGGGACAGTACTCTCCTACGAGCAGTACTTC.

The V and J genes are TRBV29-1 and TRBJ1-3; D perhaps matches TRBD1 (5 bases). Trimming left V 4 bases short and J 0 bases short, with 19 bases between. From germline, CDR1 is SQVTM and CDR2 ANQGSEA. The CDR3 has 17 amino acids. The CDR3 sequence: CSVAGSLGARSGNTIYF. The DNA of the CDR3 is TGCAGCGTTGCAGGCAGCCTAGGGGCCCGCTCTGGAAACACCATATATTTT.

The chain uses TRBV2 and TRBJ2-2, with D maybe TRBD1 (6 bases). V was pared by 7 bases and J by 4 bases, with 16 bases between. CDR1 is SNHLY, CDR2 FYNNEI, per germline. The CDR3 is made up of 15 amino acids. As DNA, the CDR3 is TGTGCCAGCAACTCCGGGACAAGCTTCACCGGGGAGCTGTTTTTT. Protein product: CASNSGTSFTGELFF. Full variable domain (outside the CDR3, taken from reference TRBV2 and TRBJ2-2): EPEVTQTPSHQVTQMGQEVILRCVPISNHLYFYWYRQILGQKVEFLVSFYNNEISEKSEIFDDQFSVERPDGSNFTLKIRSTKLEDSAMYFCASNSGTSFTGELFFGEGSRLTVL.

This clone was found once. The chain joins TRBV9 to TRBJ1-2; 7 bases map to TRBD1. CDR3 size: 15 residues. CDR1 and CDR2 (germline): SGDLS, YYNGEE. V trimming: 4 bases; J trimming: 0 bases; junction bases outside the gene matches: 6. The CDR3 is CASSPQDRANYGYTF. The CDR3 DNA reads as TGTGCCAGCAGCCCACAAGACAGGGCTAACTATGGCTACACCTTC.

The chain employs TRBV6-6 and TRBJ1-6; D is undetermined. The CDR3 consists of 16 residues. Trimming took 3 bases from V and 0 from J, leaving 9 bases between them. Germline V gene lookup returns CDR1 MNHNY and CDR2 SVGAGI (reference sequence). The CDR3 reads CASSYPGSSYNSPLHF. CDR3 sequence (DNA): TGTGCCAGCAGTTATCCGGGAAGCTCCTATAATTCACCCCTCCACTTT.

As DNA, the CDR3 is TGTGCCAGCAGTCTTGGGACAGGGGAGTTCAGTCAGCCCCAGCATTTT. This sequence encodes CASSLGTGEFSQPQHF. This chain uses TRBV27 with TRBJ1-5, with TRBD1 matching 10 bases. The germline V gene encodes CDR1 MNHEY and CDR2 SMNVEV (reference sequence). J lost 6 bases, V lost 5 bases, and 10 bases had no gene match. The CDR3 has 16 residues.

CDR3 sequence (DNA): TGTGCCAGCCCCTATATAGGGAGAGGCAGGGGAAATGGCTACACCTTC. This gives the protein CASPYIGRGRGNGYTF. This chain uses TRBV27 with TRBJ1-2; D is perhaps TRBD1 (6 bases). Germline-derived CDR1 and CDR2 are MNHEY and SMNVEV (reference sequence). V lost 8 bases and J lost 6, with 25 bases in between. This CDR3 region has 16 residues.

This clone appeared a single time. The rearrangement links TRBV27 to TRBJ2-7; a weak D match, TRBD2 (5 bases). The CDR3 covers 13 residues. Trimming took 2 bases from V and 5 from J, leaving 10 bases between them. The germline gives CDR1 MNHEY, CDR2 SMNVEV (reference sequence). CDR3 region: CASSLAGVDEQYF. The CDR3 DNA is TGTGCCAGCAGTTTAGCCGGGGTGGACGAGCAGTACTTC.

The chain carries TRBV9 and TRBJ2-4, with D possibly being TRBD2 (6 bases). Between the trimmed V and J ends, which lost 0 bases and 4 bases, there was a span of 11 bases. Looked up from germline, CDR1 is SGDLS and CDR2 is YYNGEE. The CDR3 has 15 residues. For the CDR3, the DNA is TGTGCCAGCAGCGTAGGACCGGGACTGAAAAACATTCAGTACTTC. Amino acids: CASSVGPGLKNIQYF.

The chain recombines TRBV5-1 with TRBJ1-1; 7 bases are a match to TRBD1. The V gene end was trimmed by 1 base and the J gene end by 1 base; junction bases not matched to a gene: 4. Germline assignment: CDR1 SGHRS and CDR2 YFSETQ. This CDR3 spans 15 amino acids. The CDR3 DNA follows: TGCGCCAGCAGCTTGTTAAAGGGGGCGAACACTGAAGCTTTCTTT. It codes for CASSLLKGANTEAFF.

This clone was counted a single time. The chain recombines TRBV6-1 with TRBJ1-2; 7 nucleotides match TRBD1. CDR3 length: 13 amino acids. V gave up 4 bases and J gave up 3 bases; unmatched junction bases: 2. Per the germline V gene, CDR1 is MNHNS and CDR2 is SASEGT. CDR3 in DNA: TGTGCCAGCAGTGTACAGGGGTACTATGGCTACACCTTC. It codes for CASSVQGYYGYTF.